A selection of T cell receptor beta chains follows, all from one sample in a study of T cell changes during pregnancy in multiple sclerosis. Generated by immunoSEQ multiplex PCR, the TCRdb table keeps only in-frame clones and is missing some. In the table there are tens of thousands of clones, around nine tenths of which are singletons. This material consisted of CD8+ T cells from peripheral blood mononuclear cells, taken before pregnancy. The receptor source for this set is a female donor with multiple sclerosis, enrolled in a pregnancy study. Each CDR3 is given without its conserved first and last residue.

TRBV18	TRBJ1-1	ASSPETGVSQAF
TRBV9	TRBJ2-3	ASSPGGDTDTQY
TRBV30	TRBJ1-5	AWTDRGNNQPQH
TRBV28	TRBJ2-7	ASSPSDRGTPYEQY
TRBV5-8	TRBJ1-5	ASSGGYQPQH
TRBV9	TRBJ2-6	ASSTPGWATSGSGANVLT
TRBV5-6	-	ASSYDRSYEQY
TRBV4-1	TRBJ1-3	ASSQVSGNTIY
TRBV7-9	TRBJ1-2	ASSLRDREEIAYGYT
TRBV4-3	TRBJ2-2	ASSHPTGPNTGELF
TRBV7-3	TRBJ2-7	ASSLRGSGPTYEQY
TRBV19	TRBJ1-1	ASGQTEAF
TRBV6-5	TRBJ2-2	ASSSGGAHTGELF
TRBV5-6	TRBJ1-6	ASSLGSGYNSPLH
TRBV19	TRBJ1-2	ASSIDLRGASYGYT
TRBV9	TRBJ2-2	ASSVTGGPNTGELF
TRBV5-1	TRBJ1-2	ASSLFGGGGEYGYT
TRBV7-6	TRBJ2-1	ASSLRVNSYNEQF
TRBV5-1	TRBJ1-5	ASSLEGGIQPQH
TRBV9	TRBJ2-1	ASSRAGGHYNEQF
TRBV6-4	TRBJ2-3	ASRQGGGTTDTQY
TRBV10-3	TRBJ2-3	AISPTSGGRTDTQY
TRBV2	TRBJ2-1	ASSGVDYNEQF
TRBV7-9	TRBJ1-5	ASSLEFGTGVNQPQH
TRBV2	TRBJ1-2	ASGAERFYGYT
TRBV5-1	TRBJ2-7	ASSSGSPREQY
TRBV5-4	TRBJ1-5	ASSPDRGVQPQH
TRBV28	TRBJ1-5	ASSLGRDNQPQH
TRBV4-1	TRBJ2-2	ASRGRGGGELF